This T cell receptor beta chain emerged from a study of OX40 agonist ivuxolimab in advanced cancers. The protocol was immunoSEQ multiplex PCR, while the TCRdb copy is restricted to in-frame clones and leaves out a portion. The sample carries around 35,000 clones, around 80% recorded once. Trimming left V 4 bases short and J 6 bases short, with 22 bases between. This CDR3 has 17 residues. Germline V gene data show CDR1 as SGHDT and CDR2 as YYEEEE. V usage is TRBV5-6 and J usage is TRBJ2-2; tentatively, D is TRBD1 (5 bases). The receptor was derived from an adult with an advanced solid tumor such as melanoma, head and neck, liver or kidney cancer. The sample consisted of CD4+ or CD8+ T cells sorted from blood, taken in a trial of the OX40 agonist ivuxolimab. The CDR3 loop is CASSIASKIRVAGELFF. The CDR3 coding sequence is TGTGCCAGCAGCATCGCAAGTAAGATCAGGGTAGCCGGGGAGCTGTTTTTT. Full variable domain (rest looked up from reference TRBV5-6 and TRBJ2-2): DAGVTQSPTHLIKTRGQQVTLRCSPKSGHDTVSWYQQALGQGPQFIFQYYEEEERQRGNFPDRFSGHQFPNYSSELNVNALLLGDSALYLCASSIASKIRVAGELFFGEGSRLTVL.